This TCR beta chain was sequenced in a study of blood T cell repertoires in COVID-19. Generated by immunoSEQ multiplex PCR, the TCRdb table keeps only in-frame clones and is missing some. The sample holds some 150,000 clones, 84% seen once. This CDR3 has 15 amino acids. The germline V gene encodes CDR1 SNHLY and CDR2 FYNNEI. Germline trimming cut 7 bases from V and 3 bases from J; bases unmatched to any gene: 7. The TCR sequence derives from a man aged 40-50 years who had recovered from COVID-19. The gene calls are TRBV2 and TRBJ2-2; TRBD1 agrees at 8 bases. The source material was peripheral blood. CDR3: CASKLDRGYTGELFF. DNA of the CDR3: TGTGCCAGCAAACTCGACAGGGGATACACCGGGGAGCTGTTTTTT.